What follows are 23 T cell receptor beta chains derived from one specimen sequenced in a study of identical twins. TCRdb re-analysed the 5' RACE reads in MiXCR, keeping a single row per CDR3 protein. The sample consists of about 390,000 distinct CDR3 sequences, 8.5% to 10% of them appearing once. Material: naive T cells sorted from blood. These receptor sequences come from a woman aged 50 to 60 in good health.

This clonotype has a single count. The chain combines TRBV5-1 with TRBJ2-2; D is possibly TRBD2 (5 bases). The CDR3 runs to 15 residues. Germline values: CDR1 SGHRS, CDR2 YFSETQ. The V end lost 6 bases, the J end lost 6 bases, and 18 bases lay between the germline ends. The CDR3 here is CASTTSESRAGELFF. In DNA form, the CDR3 reads TGCGCCAGCACCACCTCGGAGTCGAGGGCCGGGGAGCTGTTTTTT.

V is TRBV5-6 and J is TRBJ2-1; 7 positions match TRBD2. The CDR3 contains 15 residues. Germline V gene lookup returns CDR1 SGHDT and CDR2 YYEEEE. Unmatched junction bases numbered 8, after V lost 5 bases and J lost 3 bases. CDR3 sequence (DNA): TGTGCCAGCAGTCAAATCGGGACTAACTACAATGAGCAGTTCTTC. This sequence encodes CASSQIGTNYNEQFF.

V gene TRBV12-3 or TRBV12-4 combines with J gene TRBJ1-5; no clear D gene. V gave up 4 bases and J gave up 0 bases, with 4 bases separating them. The CDR3 is made up of 13 amino acids. DNA for the CDR3: TGTGCCAGCAGTTACAATAGCAATCAGCCCCAGCATTTT. Its translation: CASSYNSNQPQHF.

This clonotype occurred many times. The chain uses TRBV12-3 or TRBV12-4 and TRBJ1-1; D remains ambiguous. V lost 4 bases, J lost 1 base, and 10 bases lay in between. The CDR3 is made up of 14 amino acids. The CDR3 nucleotides read TGTGCCAGCAGTTCCGAGACAAAGAACACTGAAGCTTTCTTT. Amino acid sequence: CASSSETKNTEAFF.

This chain uses TRBV6-4 with TRBJ2-2, with 7 nucleotides matching TRBD2. J was trimmed by 7 bases and V by 5 bases; bases with no gene match: 7. The CDR3 sequence is 14 residues long. CDR1 MRHNA and CDR2 SNTAGT come from the germline V gene. In DNA form, the CDR3 reads TGTGCCAGCAGTCGTCGGGGGGAAGGCGGGGAGCTGTTTTTT. Its protein product is CASSRRGEGGELFF.

This clonotype was picked up a small number of times. J is TRBJ2-2 and V is TRBV15, with unresolved D. Germline loops: CDR1 LNHNV, CDR2 YYDKDF (reference sequence). Trimming shortened V by 4 bases and J by 2 bases, and 8 bases separated the two germline ends. CDR3 size: 14 residues. The CDR3 DNA is TGTGCCACCAGCATCAGCATAAACACCGGGGAGCTGTTTTTT. It codes for CATSISINTGELFF. Supplemented by reference TRBV15 and TRBJ2-2, the full variable domain reads DAMVIQNPRYQVTQFGKPVTLSCSQTLNHNVMYWYQQKSSQAPKLLFHYYDKDFNNEADTPDNFQSRRPNTSFCFLDIRSPGLGDTAMYLCATSISINTGELFFGEGSRLTVL.

This clonotype was observed at least ten times. The V and J genes are TRBV27 and TRBJ2-1; 8 bases match TRBD1. The CDR3 has 13 amino acids. Germline CDR1 and CDR2: MNHEY and SMNVEV (reference sequence). J was trimmed by 6 bases and V by 5 bases; bases with no gene match: 3. This chain's CDR3 is CASSDGQGNEQFF. The CDR3 DNA is TGTGCCAGCAGTGACGGACAGGGCAATGAGCAGTTCTTC.

This clonotype was detected a few times. The rearrangement links TRBV10-2 to TRBJ2-1, with D possibly called TRBD1 or TRBD2 (5 bases each). The CDR3 runs to 13 residues. V was pared by 10 bases and J by 4 bases, with 14 bases between. Germline V lookup: CDR1 WSHSY, CDR2 SAAADI. The CDR3 DNA reads TGCGCCATTCTGGGGGACCTTTACAATGAGCAGTTCTTC. It is translated as CAILGDLYNEQFF.

This clonotype was counted at least ten times. This chain joins TRBV29-1 and TRBJ2-1; D is ambiguous. Germline-derived CDR1 and CDR2 are SQVTM and ANQGSEA. The germline V and J ends were trimmed by 1 base and 5 bases, with 9 bases remaining between them. The CDR3 extends over 13 amino acids. The CDR3 bases are TGCAGCGTTGAAGGGTCTTTTAACAATGAGCAGTTCTTC. Its translation is CSVEGSFNNEQFF.

This clonotype came up a few times. The rearrangement uses TRBV4-1 and TRBJ1-1; no definite D call. V dropped 4 bases and J dropped 6 bases, with 18 bases sitting between them. Germline V gene sequence: CDR1 MGHRA, CDR2 YSYEKL. CDR3 length: 15 amino acids. The CDR3, as DNA: TGCGCCAGCAGCCGTAGGGTTCGGCTGGAAGCTGAAGCTTTCTTT. This encodes CASSRRVRLEAEAFF.

This clonotype occurred many times. The chain employs TRBV11-2 and TRBJ2-1; D tentatively reads TRBD1 or TRBD2 (5 bases each). The V end lost 5 bases, the J end lost 5 bases, and 22 bases lay between the germline ends. The CDR3 runs to 17 residues. Germline lookup yields CDR1 SGHAT and CDR2 FQNNGV. CDR3 amino acids: CASSPLPRLWGDNEQFF. CDR3 nucleotides: TGTGCCAGCAGCCCCCTTCCCAGACTATGGGGCGACAATGAGCAGTTCTTC.

This clonotype appeared a few times. V gene TRBV18 combines with J gene TRBJ2-7, with no clear D. The CDR3 extends over 14 amino acids. CDR1 and CDR2 (germline): KGHSH, LQKENI. Trimming cost V 3 bases and J 6 bases, with 15 bases left between them. CDR3 amino acids: CASSPQRGSGEQYF. DNA of the CDR3: TGTGCCAGCTCACCCCAACGAGGCTCCGGCGAGCAGTACTTC.

There are many counts of this clonotype. This chain links TRBV3-1 with TRBJ2-1, with no clear D. V was trimmed by 2 bases and J by 3 bases, leaving 11 bases between them. Germline-derived CDR1 and CDR2 are LGHDT and YNNKEL (reference sequence). CDR3 length: 15 amino acids. The CDR3 here is CASSQSNSYYNEQFF. In nucleotides, the CDR3 is TGTGCCAGCAGCCAAAGCAACAGCTACTACAATGAGCAGTTCTTC.

CDR3 in amino acids: CASRSSTVLYNEQFF. CDR3 coding DNA: TGCGCCAGTCGCTCCTCTACAGTTTTATACAATGAGCAGTTCTTC. The rearrangement uses TRBV5-1 and TRBJ2-1; D remains unclear. The CDR3 runs 15 residues. Germline-derived CDR1 and CDR2 are SGHRS and YFSETQ. V was trimmed by 8 bases and J by 4 bases, leaving 19 bases between them.

This clonotype was recorded many times. CDR3 in amino acids: CASSLNRGIYEQYF. The CDR3 nucleotides read TGTGCCAGCAGTTTAAACAGGGGGATCTACGAGCAGTACTTC. The rearrangement links TRBV12-3 or TRBV12-4 to TRBJ2-7, with 8 bases matching TRBD1. The ends lost 2 bases at V and 3 bases at J; junction bases unmatched: 3. This CDR3 has 14 residues.

This clonotype was counted at least ten times. The V call is TRBV21-1, the J call TRBJ2-2; the D call in the table, TRBD2, was not verified against the DNA. TRBV21-1 is a pseudogene. This CDR3 is built from 18 residues. The CDR3 DNA sequence: TGTGCCAGCATCCCTTTGGGACTAGCGGGAGTAGATACCGGGGAGCTGTTTTTT. This sequence encodes CASIPLGLAGVDTGELFF.

This clonotype has a count of ten or more. The chain combines TRBV12-3 or TRBV12-4 with TRBJ1-1; 8 bases fit TRBD1. V gave up 6 bases and J gave up 4 bases; unmatched junction bases: 7. CDR3 length: 14 amino acids. Written as DNA, the CDR3 is TGTGCCAGCAGCCCCGGACAGGGTACCACTGAAGCTTTCTTT. Amino acids: CASSPGQGTTEAFF.

In its sample, this clonotype was seen many times. The V call is TRBV7-9, the J call TRBJ2-2; 8 positions agree with TRBD2. Trimming at V came to 7 bases and at J to 3 bases, leaving 10 bases not matched to a gene. Germline CDR1 is SEHNR and CDR2 is FQNEAQ (reference sequence). This CDR3 spans 16 amino acids. For the CDR3, the DNA is TGTGCCAGCATCCTCCGGGGGGGACTCTACACCGGGGAGCTGTTTTTT. It codes for CASILRGGLYTGELFF.

Ten or more counts support this clonotype. The V call is TRBV5-1, the J call TRBJ2-1, with D perhaps TRBD2 (6 bases). Germline CDR1 reads SGHRS; CDR2 reads YFSETQ. V was trimmed by 0 bases and J by 1 base, leaving 14 bases between them. This CDR3 comprises 17 residues. CDR3 sequence: CASSLATSLTSYNEQFF. The CDR3 region has the DNA TGCGCCAGCAGCTTGGCCACTAGCCTGACATCCTACAATGAGCAGTTCTTC.

This clonotype appeared a few times. The CDR3 loop reads CAIGGGETQYF. CDR3 in DNA: TGTGCCATCGGGGGAGGAGAGACCCAGTACTTC. The V and J genes are TRBV10-3 and TRBJ2-5; D might be TRBD2 (6 bases). CDR1 ENHRY and CDR2 SYGVKD come from the germline V gene. There are 11 residues in the CDR3. V lost 8 bases and J 4 bases, leaving 8 bases between the germline ends.

The chain couples TRBV24-1 to TRBJ2-1, with a weak D call TRBD2 (5 bases). Trimming took off 4 bases at V and 6 bases at J, with 12 bases between the two ends. This CDR3 has 14 residues. Per the germline V gene, CDR1 is KGHDR and CDR2 is SFDVKD. The CDR3: CATSEVGVSNEQFF. For the CDR3, the DNA is TGTGCCACCAGTGAAGTGGGAGTTAGCAATGAGCAGTTCTTC.

This clonotype was recorded a few times. This rearrangement joins TRBV25-1 to TRBJ1-1; D unclear. The CDR3 consists of 13 residues. V was pared by 3 bases and J by 9 bases, with 14 bases between. Germline V gene data show CDR1 as MGHDK and CDR2 as SYGVNS. The CDR3 DNA reads as TGTGCCAGCAGTGACCCTGGACCGGGGAAAGCTTTCTTT. This gives the protein CASSDPGPGKAFF.

This clonotype was recorded many times. The chain couples TRBV12-3 or TRBV12-4 to TRBJ2-7; D may correspond to TRBD1 or TRBD2 (5 bases each). The CDR3 covers 15 residues. Between the trimmed V and J ends, which lost 5 bases and 0 bases, there was a span of 14 bases. The CDR3 sequence is CASSPRDGSSYEQYF. The CDR3 DNA is TGTGCCAGCAGTCCCCGGGACGGTAGCTCCTACGAGCAGTACTTC.